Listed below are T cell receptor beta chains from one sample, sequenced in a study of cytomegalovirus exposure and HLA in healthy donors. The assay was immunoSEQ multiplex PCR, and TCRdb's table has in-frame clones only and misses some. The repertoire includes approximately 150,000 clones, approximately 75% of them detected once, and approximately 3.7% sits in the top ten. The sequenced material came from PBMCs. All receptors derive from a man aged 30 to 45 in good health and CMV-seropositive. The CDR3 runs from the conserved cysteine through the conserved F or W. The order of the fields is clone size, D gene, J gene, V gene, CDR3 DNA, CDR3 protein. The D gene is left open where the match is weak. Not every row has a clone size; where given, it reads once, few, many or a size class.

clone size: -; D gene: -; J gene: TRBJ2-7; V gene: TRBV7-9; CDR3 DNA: TGTGCCAGCAGCTCGACAGGCCGACCTTACGAGCAGTACTTC; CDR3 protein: CASSSTGRPYEQYF
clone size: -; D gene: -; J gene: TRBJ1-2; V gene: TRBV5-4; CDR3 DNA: TGTGCCAGCAGTCTTCAGGGTAGCGGCTACACCTTC; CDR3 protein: CASSLQGSGYTF
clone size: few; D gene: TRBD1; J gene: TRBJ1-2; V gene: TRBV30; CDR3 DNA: TGTGCCTGGGCCAGGGACAGCTACTATGGCTACACCTTC; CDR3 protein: CAWARDSYYGYTF
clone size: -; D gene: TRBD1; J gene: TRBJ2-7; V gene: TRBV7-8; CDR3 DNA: TGTGCCAGCAGCTTAATACAGGGGGGTTACGAGCAGTACTTC; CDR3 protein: CASSLIQGGYEQYF
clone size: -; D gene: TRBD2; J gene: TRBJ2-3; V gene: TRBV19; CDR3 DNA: TGTGCCAGTAGCGGGACTAGCGGGGGGGTGGATACGCAGTATTTT; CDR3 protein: CASSGTSGGVDTQYF
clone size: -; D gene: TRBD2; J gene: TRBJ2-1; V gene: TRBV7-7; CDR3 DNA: TGTGCCAGCAGCCAGAGCGGGGGGGGTACTGAGCAGTTCTTC; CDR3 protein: CASSQSGGGTEQFF
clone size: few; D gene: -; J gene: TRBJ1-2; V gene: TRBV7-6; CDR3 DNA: TGTGCCAGCAGCCCGACTTGGCAGGGGAGCTATGGCTACACCTTC; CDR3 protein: CASSPTWQGSYGYTF
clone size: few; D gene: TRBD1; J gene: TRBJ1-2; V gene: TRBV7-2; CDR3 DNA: TGTGCCAGCAGCCTGACAGGGGGAGGGTATGGCTACACCTTC; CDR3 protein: CASSLTGGGYGYTF
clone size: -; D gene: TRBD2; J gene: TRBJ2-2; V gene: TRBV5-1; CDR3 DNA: TGCGCCAGCAGCTTTGCACTAGCGGGCACCGGGGAGCTGTTTTTT; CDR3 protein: CASSFALAGTGELFF
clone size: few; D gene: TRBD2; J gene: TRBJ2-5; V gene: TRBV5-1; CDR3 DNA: TGCGCCAGCAGCCCCAACTTAGCGGGGCCGGCAGGGGAGACCCAGTACTTC; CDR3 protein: CASSPNLAGPAGETQYF
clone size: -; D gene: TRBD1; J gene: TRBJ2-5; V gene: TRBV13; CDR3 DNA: TGTGCCAGCAGCTACCGACAGGGAATGGGAGAGACCCAGTACTTC; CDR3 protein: CASSYRQGMGETQYF
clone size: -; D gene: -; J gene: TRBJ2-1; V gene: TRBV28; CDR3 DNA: TGTGCCAGCAGCAAAACAGGGTATGAGCAGTTCTTC; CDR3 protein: CASSKTGYEQFF
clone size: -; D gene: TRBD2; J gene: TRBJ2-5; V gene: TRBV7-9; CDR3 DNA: TGTGCCAGCAGCCGGGGGGGGCTTGAGACCCAGTACTTC; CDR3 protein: CASSRGGLETQYF
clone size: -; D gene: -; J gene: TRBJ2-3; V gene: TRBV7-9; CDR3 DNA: TGTGCCAGCAGCTTACCGACTCCCACAGATACGCAGTATTTT; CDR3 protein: CASSLPTPTDTQYF
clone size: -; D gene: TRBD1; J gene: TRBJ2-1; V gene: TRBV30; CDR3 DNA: TGTGCCTGGAGTCCGCCCGGGACAGCCTACAATGAGCAGTTCTTC; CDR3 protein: CAWSPPGTAYNEQFF
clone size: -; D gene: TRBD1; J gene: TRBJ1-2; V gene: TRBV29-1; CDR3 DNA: TGCAGCGTTGAGTTAGGGACAGGGGGCAGGGGCTACACCTTC; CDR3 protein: CSVELGTGGRGYTF
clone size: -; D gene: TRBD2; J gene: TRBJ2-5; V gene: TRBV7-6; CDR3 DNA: TGTGCCAGCAGCCCACCAACTAGCGGAATACAAGAGACCCAGTACTTC; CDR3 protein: CASSPPTSGIQETQYF
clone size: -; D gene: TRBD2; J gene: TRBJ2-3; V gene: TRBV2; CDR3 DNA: TGTGCCAGTGTGACTAGTAGCGGGACAGATACGCAGTATTTT; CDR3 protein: CASVTSSGTDTQYF
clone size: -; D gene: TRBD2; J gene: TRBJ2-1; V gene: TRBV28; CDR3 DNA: TGTGCCAGCAGTCCGGGGGGGGACATGAATGAGCAGTTCTTC; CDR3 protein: CASSPGGDMNEQFF
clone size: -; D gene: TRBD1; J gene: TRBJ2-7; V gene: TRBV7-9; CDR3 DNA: TGTGCCAGCAGCCGCAAAGACGGGACAGACTCCTACGAGCAGTACTTC; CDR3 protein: CASSRKDGTDSYEQYF
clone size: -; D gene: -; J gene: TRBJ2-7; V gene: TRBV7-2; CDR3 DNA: TGTGCCAGCAGCGCGTACAGGGTTTCCTACGAGCAGTACTTC; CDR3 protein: CASSAYRVSYEQYF
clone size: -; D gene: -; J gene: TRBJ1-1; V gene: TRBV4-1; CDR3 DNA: TGCGCCAGCAGCACCCGTTCCGGTGTAGAAGCTTTCTTT; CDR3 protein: CASSTRSGVEAFF
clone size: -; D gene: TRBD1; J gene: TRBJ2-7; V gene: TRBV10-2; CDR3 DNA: TGCGCCACATCCGGGACAGGGAGGGACTACGAGCAGTACTTC; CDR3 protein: CATSGTGRDYEQYF
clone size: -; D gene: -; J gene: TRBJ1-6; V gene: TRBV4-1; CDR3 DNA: TGCGCCAGCAGCCAAGACCCGACCGACTCGAAACCCCTCCACTTT; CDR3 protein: CASSQDPTDSKPLHF
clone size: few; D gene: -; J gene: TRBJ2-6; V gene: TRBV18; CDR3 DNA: TGTGCCAGCTCACGTTGGTTGGCCGGGAGCTCTGGGGCCAACGTCCTGACTTTC; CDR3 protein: CASSRWLAGSSGANVLTF
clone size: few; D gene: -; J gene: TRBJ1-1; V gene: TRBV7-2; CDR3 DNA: TGTGCCAGCAGCTTAGGGAGTCGACCGAACACTGAAGCTTTCTTT; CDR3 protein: CASSLGSRPNTEAFF
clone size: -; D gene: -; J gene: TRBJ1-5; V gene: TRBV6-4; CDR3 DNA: TGTGCCAGTTCGAGGGATAGCAATCAGCCCCAGCATTTT; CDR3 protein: CASSRDSNQPQHF
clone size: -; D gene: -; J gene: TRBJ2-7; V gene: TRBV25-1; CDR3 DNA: TGTGCCAGCAGTGACTACTCCTACGAGCAGTACTTC; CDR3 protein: CASSDYSYEQYF
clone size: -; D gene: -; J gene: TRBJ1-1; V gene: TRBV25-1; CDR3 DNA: TGTGCCAGCAGGAGGAGCACTGAAGCTTTCTTT; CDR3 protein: CASRRSTEAFF
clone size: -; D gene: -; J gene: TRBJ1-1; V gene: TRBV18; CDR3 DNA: TGTGCCAGCTCACCAGGAGTGAACACTGAAGCTTTCTTT; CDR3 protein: CASSPGVNTEAFF
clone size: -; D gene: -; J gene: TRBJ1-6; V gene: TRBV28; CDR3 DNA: TGTGCCAGCAGGCCTAACAGAAATTCACCCCTCCACTTT; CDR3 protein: CASRPNRNSPLHF
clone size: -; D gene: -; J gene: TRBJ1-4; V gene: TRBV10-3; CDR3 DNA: TGTGCCATCAGTGAGTCCCGTGCAACTAATGAAAAACTGTTTTTT; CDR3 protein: CAISESRATNEKLFF
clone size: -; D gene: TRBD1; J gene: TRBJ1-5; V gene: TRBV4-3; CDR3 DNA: TGCGCCAGCAGCCTCCGGACAGGAATTAATCAGCCCCAGCATTTT; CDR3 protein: CASSLRTGINQPQHF
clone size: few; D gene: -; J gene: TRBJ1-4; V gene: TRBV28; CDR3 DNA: TGTGCCAGCAGTTTATGGGACACCAATGAAAAACTGTTTTTT; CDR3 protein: CASSLWDTNEKLFF
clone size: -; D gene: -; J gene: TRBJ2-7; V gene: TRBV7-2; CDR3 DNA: TGTGCCAGCAGCCCATACATGGCCCACGAGCAGTACTTC; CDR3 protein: CASSPYMAHEQYF
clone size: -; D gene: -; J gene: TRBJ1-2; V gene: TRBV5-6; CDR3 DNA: TGTGCCAGCAGCTTGGGCTCACTCTATGGCTACACCTTC; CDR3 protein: CASSLGSLYGYTF
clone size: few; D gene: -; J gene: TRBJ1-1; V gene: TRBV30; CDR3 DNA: TGTGCCTGGAGCCAACAGGGTTACACTGAAGCTTTCTTT; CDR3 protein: CAWSQQGYTEAFF
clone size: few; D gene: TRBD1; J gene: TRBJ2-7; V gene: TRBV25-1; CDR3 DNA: TGTGCCAGCAGTGAAGACAGGGTTTCCTACGAGCAGTACTTC; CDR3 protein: CASSEDRVSYEQYF
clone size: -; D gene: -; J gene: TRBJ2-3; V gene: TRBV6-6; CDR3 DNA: TGTGCCAGCACCGGACTAACCGGTCTAGATACGCAGTATTTT; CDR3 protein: CASTGLTGLDTQYF
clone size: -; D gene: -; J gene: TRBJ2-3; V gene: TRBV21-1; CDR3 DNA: TGTGCCAGCAGCAATAAAATAGCTGGAAATACGCAGTATTTT; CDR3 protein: CASSNKIAGNTQYF
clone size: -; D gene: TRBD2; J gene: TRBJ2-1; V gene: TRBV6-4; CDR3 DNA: TGTGCCAGCAGTGACTTTAGCGGGGGAAACAATGAGCAGTTCTTC; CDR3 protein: CASSDFSGGNNEQFF
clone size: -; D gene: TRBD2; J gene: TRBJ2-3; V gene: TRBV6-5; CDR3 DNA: TGTGCCAGCAGTTACTCGAGCGGGGGGGCGGTAGATACGCAGTATTTT; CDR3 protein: CASSYSSGGAVDTQYF
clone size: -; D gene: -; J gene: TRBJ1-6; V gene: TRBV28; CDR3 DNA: TGTGCCAGCAGGAGGGGTGCGGGGGATTCTTCACCCCTCCACTTT; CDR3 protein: CASRRGAGDSSPLHF
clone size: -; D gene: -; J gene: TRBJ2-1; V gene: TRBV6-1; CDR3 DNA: TGTGCCAGCAGTGAACAAACTTACAATGAGCAGTTCTTC; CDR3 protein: CASSEQTYNEQFF
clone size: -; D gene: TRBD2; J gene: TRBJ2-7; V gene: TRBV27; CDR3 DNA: TGTGCCAGCAGTTTCGCGGGGGGTTGGGACTACGAGCAGTACTTC; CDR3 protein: CASSFAGGWDYEQYF
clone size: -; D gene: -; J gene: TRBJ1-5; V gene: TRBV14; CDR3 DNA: TGTGCCACCAGACAGAAAAATCAGCCCCAGCATTTT; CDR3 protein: CATRQKNQPQHF
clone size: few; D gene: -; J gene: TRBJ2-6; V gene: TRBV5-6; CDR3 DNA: TGTGCCAGCAGCAATAACAGGGTTGTTATATCTGGGGCCAACGTCCTGACTTTC; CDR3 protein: CASSNNRVVISGANVLTF